This T cell receptor (beta chain) is drawn from a study of blood T cell repertoires in COVID-19. Background on the study: T cells, B-cell-depleted T cells, or PBMCs supplied cDNA or gDNA.

Here immunoSEQ multiplex PCR was the method, and the copy in TCRdb shows in-frame clones only, minus some. The sample comprises 250,000 to 300,000 clones, 80% to 90% of which are singletons, and roughly 10% rests with the top ten. Patients of the Seattle cohort, enrolled during active infection, were followed longitudinally. The germline gives CDR1 LGHDT, CDR2 YNNKEL (reference sequence). J lost 8 bases, V lost 4 bases, and 8 bases had no gene match. This CDR3 spans 15 amino acids. Sequencing was performed on peripheral blood. The V and J genes are TRBV3-1 (or the pseudogene TRBV3-2) and TRBJ2-3; 11 positions agree with TRBD2. This receptor was obtained from a woman in her seventies with COVID-19, enrolled during active disease. CDR3 DNA sequence: TGTGCCAGCAGCCCTAGTCTAGCGGGAGGCGGTACGCAGTATTTT. Translation: CASSPSLAGGGTQYF.